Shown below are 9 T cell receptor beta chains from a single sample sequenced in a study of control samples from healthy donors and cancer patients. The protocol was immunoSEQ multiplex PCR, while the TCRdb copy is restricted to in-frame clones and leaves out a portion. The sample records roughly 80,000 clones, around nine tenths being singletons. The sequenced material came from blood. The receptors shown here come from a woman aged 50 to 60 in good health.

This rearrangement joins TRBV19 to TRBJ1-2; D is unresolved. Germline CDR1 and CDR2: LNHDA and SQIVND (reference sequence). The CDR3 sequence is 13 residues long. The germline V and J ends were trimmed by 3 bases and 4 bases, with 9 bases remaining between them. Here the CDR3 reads CASSILASYGYTF. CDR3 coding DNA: TGTGCCAGTAGTATTCTAGCCTCCTATGGCTACACCTTC.

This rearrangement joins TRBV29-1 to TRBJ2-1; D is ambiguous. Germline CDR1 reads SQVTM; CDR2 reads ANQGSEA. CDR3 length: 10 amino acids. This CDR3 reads CSLRNNEQFF. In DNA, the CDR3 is TGCAGTCTACGGAACAATGAGCAGTTCTTC.

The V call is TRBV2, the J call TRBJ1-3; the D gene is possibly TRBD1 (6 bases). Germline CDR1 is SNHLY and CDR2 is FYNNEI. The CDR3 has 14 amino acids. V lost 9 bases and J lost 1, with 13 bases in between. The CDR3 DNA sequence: TGTGCCAGTCTCGGGACACTGTCTGGAAACACCATATATTTT. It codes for CASLGTLSGNTIYF.

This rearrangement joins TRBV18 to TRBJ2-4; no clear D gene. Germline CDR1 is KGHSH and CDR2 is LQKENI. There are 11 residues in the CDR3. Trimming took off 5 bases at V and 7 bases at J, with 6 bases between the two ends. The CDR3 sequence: CASSGSNIQYF. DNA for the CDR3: TGTGCCAGCTCAGGCTCGAACATTCAGTACTTC. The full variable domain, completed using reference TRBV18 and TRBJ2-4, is NAGVMQNPRHLVRRRGQEARLRCSPMKGHSHVYWYRQLPEEGLKFMVYLQKENIIDESGMPKERFSAEFPKEGPSILRIQQVVRGDSAAYFCASSGSNIQYFGAGTRLSVL.

CDR3 in amino acids: CASSPGQGGTDTQYF. The DNA for the CDR3 is TGTGCCAGCAGCCCCGGACAGGGGGGCACAGATACGCAGTATTTT. The J gene is TRBJ2-3, the V gene TRBV7-7; 10 bases line up with TRBD1. Trimming at V came to 5 bases and at J to 1 base, leaving 3 bases not matched to a gene. The CDR3 loop spans 15 amino acids. Germline V gene lookup returns CDR1 SSHAT and CDR2 FNYEAQ (reference sequence). The variable domain in full, completed from reference TRBV7-7 and TRBJ2-3, reads GAGVSQSPRYKVTKRGQDVTLRCDPISSHATLYWYQQALGQGPEFLTYFNYEAQPDKSGLPSDRFSAERPEGSISTLTIQRTEQRDSAMYRCASSPGQGGTDTQYFGPGTRLTVL.

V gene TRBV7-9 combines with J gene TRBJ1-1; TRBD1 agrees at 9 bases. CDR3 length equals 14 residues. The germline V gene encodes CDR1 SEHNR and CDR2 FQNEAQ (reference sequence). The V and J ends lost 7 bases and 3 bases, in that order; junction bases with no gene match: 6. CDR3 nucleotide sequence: TGTGCCAGCACCAGGACAGGGGTATACACTGAAGCTTTCTTT. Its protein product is CASTRTGVYTEAFF.

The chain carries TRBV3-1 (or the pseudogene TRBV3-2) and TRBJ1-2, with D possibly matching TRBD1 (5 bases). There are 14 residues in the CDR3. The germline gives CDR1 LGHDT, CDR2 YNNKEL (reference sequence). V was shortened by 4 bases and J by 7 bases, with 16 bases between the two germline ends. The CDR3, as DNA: TGTGCCAGCAGCCTCACCGGGGGGGATACTGGCTACACCTTC. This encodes CASSLTGGDTGYTF.

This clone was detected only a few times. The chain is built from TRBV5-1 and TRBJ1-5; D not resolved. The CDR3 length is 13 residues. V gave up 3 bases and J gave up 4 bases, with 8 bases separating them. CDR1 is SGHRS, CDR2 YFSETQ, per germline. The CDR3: CASSSGMNQPQHF. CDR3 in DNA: TGCGCCAGCAGCTCCGGAATGAATCAGCCCCAGCATTTT.

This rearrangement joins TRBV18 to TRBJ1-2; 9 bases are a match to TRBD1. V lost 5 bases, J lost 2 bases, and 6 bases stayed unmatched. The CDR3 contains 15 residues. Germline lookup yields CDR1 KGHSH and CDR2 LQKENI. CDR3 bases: TGTGCCAGCTCATCAAACAGGGGGCAAAACTATGGCTACACCTTC. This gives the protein CASSSNRGQNYGYTF.